The TCR beta chain described here comes from a study of neurological immune-mediated disorders. This clonotype was detected ten times or more. The germline V and J ends were trimmed by 3 bases and 6 bases, with 10 bases remaining between them. This CDR3 is built from 12 residues. Germline V gene lookup returns CDR1 SQVTM and CDR2 ANQGSEA. TCRdb ran MiXCR on the 5' RACE reads and lists one entry per CDR3 protein. The table has roughly 55,000 distinct CDR3 sequences, roughly 15% seen once; the top ten hold 4% to 5.5%. The V gene is TRBV29-1, the J gene TRBJ2-3; D might be TRBD2 (5 bases). Source material: PBMCs. This sequence originates from a man between 60 and 75 years old in good health. CDR3 in DNA: TGCAGCGTTGACCTGACGGGGGATACGCAGTATTTT. Protein: CSVDLTGDTQYF.